The present TCR beta chain was sequenced within a study of CD8+ T cells in alopecia areata. Sequencing used cDNA as its template, made by extracting RNA and reverse transcribing it. Assay used: immunoSEQ multiplex PCR; TCRdb lists only in-frame clones, some missing. The sample lists a few hundred thousand clones; more than 30% were seen once. V was cut by 7 bases and J by 5 bases, with 14 bases left in between. The CDR3 runs to 13 residues. Germline loops: CDR1 MNHEY, CDR2 SVGAGI. Described treatment: oral pan-JAK inhibitor, 5-10 mg twice daily. This sequence originates from a human donor with alopecia areata. The chain uses TRBV6-5 and TRBJ1-1; a possible D gene is TRBD1 (5 bases). This sample comprised CD4+ T cells sorted from blood, obtained around week 30, from a patient treated with tofacitinib. The CDR3 coding sequence is TGTGCCAGCACCCTCAGGGAAACGACTGAAGCTTTCTTT. Translation gives CASTLRETTEAFF.